The rows below give T cell receptor beta chains drawn from one sample of a study of shared clonotypes between healthy human individuals. Sequenced by immunoSEQ multiplex PCR; TCRdb stores in-frame clones only, minus some. The repertoire holds about 2.4 million clones, with approximately 93% as singletons. Sequenced: naive CD4+ T cells from PBMCs. The origin of the receptors is a man in his late teens or twenties in good health. Some clones in this sample may be carry-over from other donors' samples. CDR3s include the opening cysteine and the closing phenylalanine or tryptophan. The order of the fields is clone size, D gene, J gene, V gene, CDR3 length, CDR3 DNA, CDR3 protein. The D gene is left open where the match is weak. The size entry is marked missing in some rows and otherwise reads once, few, many or a size class.

abundance: NA; d_gene: NA; j_gene: TRBJ2-5; v_gene: TRBV5-1; len: 15; CDR3nt: TGCGCCAGCAGCTCGGAAAGCCGGGACCAAGAGACCCAGTACTTC; CDR3aa: CASSSESRDQETQYF
abundance: NA; d_gene: TRBD2; j_gene: TRBJ2-5; v_gene: TRBV7-6; len: 16; CDR3nt: TGTGCCAGCAGCTTAATGGGACTAGCGGGGGGGGAGACCCAGTACTTC; CDR3aa: CASSLMGLAGGETQYF
abundance: NA; d_gene: TRBD1; j_gene: TRBJ2-7; v_gene: TRBV25-1; len: 16; CDR3nt: TGTGCCAGCAGTGTAACAGGGGGCGCCCAGGGGGACGAGCAGTACTTC; CDR3aa: CASSVTGGAQGDEQYF
abundance: once; d_gene: TRBD1; j_gene: TRBJ2-7; v_gene: TRBV6-1; len: 14; CDR3nt: TGTGCCAGCAGTAACCGGGACAGGGGCCACGAGCAGTACTTC; CDR3aa: CASSNRDRGHEQYF
abundance: NA; d_gene: NA; j_gene: TRBJ2-7; v_gene: TRBV7-2; len: 15; CDR3nt: TGTGCCAGCAGCCCGCACTATAGCGGCCCCTACGAGCAGTACTTC; CDR3aa: CASSPHYSGPYEQYF
abundance: NA; d_gene: TRBD1; j_gene: TRBJ2-7; v_gene: TRBV5-1; len: 14; CDR3nt: TGCGCCAGCAGCCTCGGGACAGGGGCCTACGAGCAGTACTTC; CDR3aa: CASSLGTGAYEQYF
abundance: NA; d_gene: TRBD2; j_gene: TRBJ2-1; v_gene: TRBV28; len: 15; CDR3nt: TGTGCCAGCAGCCAATATCCGGGGCTAGCGGGTGAGCAGTTCTTC; CDR3aa: CASSQYPGLAGEQFF
abundance: NA; d_gene: TRBD1; j_gene: TRBJ1-2; v_gene: TRBV5-4; len: 14; CDR3nt: TGTGCCAGCAGCTTACCGGGACAGCAGTATGGCTACACCTTC; CDR3aa: CASSLPGQQYGYTF
abundance: NA; d_gene: NA; j_gene: TRBJ1-1; v_gene: TRBV19; len: 16; CDR3nt: TGTGCCAGTAGACCGACCGGCGTCAGGCTGAACACTGAAGCTTTCTTT; CDR3aa: CASRPTGVRLNTEAFF
abundance: NA; d_gene: TRBD2; j_gene: TRBJ2-1; v_gene: TRBV4-1; len: 19; CDR3nt: TGCGCCAGCAGCCACCCCGGGACTAGCGGGAGGAATGGGTACAATGAGCAGTTCTTC; CDR3aa: CASSHPGTSGRNGYNEQFF
abundance: NA; d_gene: NA; j_gene: TRBJ2-5; v_gene: TRBV28; len: 13; CDR3nt: TGTGCCAGCAGTCCAGACACCTCCCGGGAGCAGTACTTC; CDR3aa: CASSPDTSREQYF
abundance: once; d_gene: NA; j_gene: TRBJ2-7; v_gene: TRBV7-2; len: 15; CDR3nt: TGTGCCAGCACCTTTGCCTCAGCAGGGATCAACGAGCAGTACTTC; CDR3aa: CASTFASAGINEQYF
abundance: NA; d_gene: NA; j_gene: TRBJ2-7; v_gene: TRBV15; len: 13; CDR3nt: TGTGCCACCAGCAGAGGCCGACACTCCGAGCAGTACTTC; CDR3aa: CATSRGRHSEQYF
abundance: NA; d_gene: NA; j_gene: TRBJ2-1; v_gene: TRBV5-5; len: 17; CDR3nt: TGTGCCAGCAGCTCCTCGGGTCCCCGGACAGACTACAATGAGCAGTTCTTC; CDR3aa: CASSSSGPRTDYNEQFF
abundance: NA; d_gene: TRBD2; j_gene: TRBJ2-5; v_gene: TRBV5-1; len: 13; CDR3nt: TGCGCCAGCAGCTTTTGGGGAGGGGAGACCCAGTACTTC; CDR3aa: CASSFWGGETQYF
abundance: NA; d_gene: TRBD1; j_gene: TRBJ2-7; v_gene: TRBV7-9; len: 13; CDR3nt: TGTGCCAGCAGCCCCAGGACAGGGAACGAGCAGTACTTC; CDR3aa: CASSPRTGNEQYF
abundance: NA; d_gene: TRBD2; j_gene: TRBJ2-3; v_gene: TRBV6-1; len: 15; CDR3nt: TGTGCCAGCAGTGATTCGGGGACTAGCGCAGATACGCAGTATTTT; CDR3aa: CASSDSGTSADTQYF
abundance: NA; d_gene: TRBD2; j_gene: TRBJ2-2; v_gene: TRBV28; len: 16; CDR3nt: TGTGCCAGCAGTCGCCTAGCGGGAGGGGAGACCGGGGAGCTGTTTTTT; CDR3aa: CASSRLAGGETGELFF
abundance: NA; d_gene: TRBD2; j_gene: TRBJ2-5; v_gene: TRBV27; len: 17; CDR3nt: TGTGCCAGCAGTTTTAGGAAGAGCGGGAGGGCCCTCGAGACCCAGTACTTC; CDR3aa: CASSFRKSGRALETQYF
abundance: NA; d_gene: NA; j_gene: TRBJ1-1; v_gene: TRBV28; len: 15; CDR3nt: TGTGCCAGCAGCCCTACCCGGGAAATGAACACTGAAGCTTTCTTT; CDR3aa: CASSPTREMNTEAFF
abundance: NA; d_gene: NA; j_gene: TRBJ2-5; v_gene: TRBV7-2; len: 15; CDR3nt: TGTGCCAGCAGCTTCCGGAGCGGGCACCAAGAGACCCAGTACTTC; CDR3aa: CASSFRSGHQETQYF
abundance: NA; d_gene: NA; j_gene: TRBJ1-5; v_gene: TRBV7-2; len: 14; CDR3nt: TGTGCCAGCAGCCGAGACAGAGGCAATCAGCCCCAGCATTTT; CDR3aa: CASSRDRGNQPQHF
abundance: NA; d_gene: TRBD1; j_gene: TRBJ2-2; v_gene: TRBV7-7; len: 15; CDR3nt: TGTGCCAGCAGCGCACGGTCAACAGGGGCCGGGGAGCTGTTTTTT; CDR3aa: CASSARSTGAGELFF
abundance: NA; d_gene: TRBD2; j_gene: TRBJ2-1; v_gene: TRBV27; len: 18; CDR3nt: TGTGCCAGCAGTTTAAGGTCCCTAGCGGGAAGGTCCTACAATGAGCAGTTCTTC; CDR3aa: CASSLRSLAGRSYNEQFF
abundance: NA; d_gene: NA; j_gene: TRBJ2-5; v_gene: TRBV28; len: 13; CDR3nt: TGTGCCAGCAGTTTCGGTAGCGAAGAGACCCAGTACTTC; CDR3aa: CASSFGSEETQYF
abundance: NA; d_gene: NA; j_gene: TRBJ1-3; v_gene: TRBV18; len: 22; CDR3nt: TGTGCCAGCTCACTAAGTTTCGGGACTCCTGCCTATGCGGAAAGCTCTGGAAACACCATATATTTT; CDR3aa: CASSLSFGTPAYAESSGNTIYF
abundance: NA; d_gene: NA; j_gene: TRBJ1-5; v_gene: TRBV6-4; len: 15; CDR3nt: TGTGCCAAGGAGCAAGTGGGGATTAGCAATCAGCCCCAGCATTTT; CDR3aa: CAKEQVGISNQPQHF
abundance: NA; d_gene: TRBD2; j_gene: TRBJ2-1; v_gene: TRBV14; len: 17; CDR3nt: TGTGCCAGCAGCCTACTGTGGGGTAGCGGGAGGTGGGATGAGCAGTTCTTC; CDR3aa: CASSLLWGSGRWDEQFF
abundance: NA; d_gene: NA; j_gene: TRBJ2-6; v_gene: TRBV7-9; len: 15; CDR3nt: TGTGCCAGCAGCTTAGGAGGCTCCGGGGCCAACGTCCTGACTTTC; CDR3aa: CASSLGGSGANVLTF
abundance: once; d_gene: TRBD1; j_gene: TRBJ2-2; v_gene: TRBV7-8; len: 20; CDR3nt: TGTGCCAGCAGCCTTGTCCTTGGACAGGGGGTAATTAGTAGCACCGGGGAGCTGTTTTTT; CDR3aa: CASSLVLGQGVISSTGELFF
abundance: NA; d_gene: NA; j_gene: TRBJ1-2; v_gene: TRBV9; len: 13; CDR3nt: TGTGCCAGCAGCGCCGGGACAATTGGGGCCTACACCTTC; CDR3aa: CASSAGTIGAYTF
abundance: NA; d_gene: NA; j_gene: TRBJ2-1; v_gene: TRBV7-2; len: 15; CDR3nt: TGTGCCAGCAGCCCGGTGCGGAGCTCCTACAATGAGCAGTTCTTC; CDR3aa: CASSPVRSSYNEQFF
abundance: NA; d_gene: NA; j_gene: TRBJ2-2; v_gene: TRBV18; len: 15; CDR3nt: TGTGCCAGCTCACAACAACAGGATCCCACCGGGGAGCTGTTTTTT; CDR3aa: CASSQQQDPTGELFF
abundance: NA; d_gene: NA; j_gene: TRBJ2-5; v_gene: TRBV11-2; len: 13; CDR3nt: TGTGCCAGCAGCTTGGGGGTACAAGAGACCCAGTACTTC; CDR3aa: CASSLGVQETQYF
abundance: NA; d_gene: TRBD1; j_gene: TRBJ1-5; v_gene: TRBV19; len: 14; CDR3nt: TGTGCCAGTAGTATCAGGGGGCTGGATCAGCCCCAGCATTTT; CDR3aa: CASSIRGLDQPQHF
abundance: NA; d_gene: NA; j_gene: TRBJ1-3; v_gene: TRBV6-1; len: 17; CDR3nt: TGTGCCAGCAGTGAAGGGCTCCGAGTATTCTCTGGAAACACCATATATTTT; CDR3aa: CASSEGLRVFSGNTIYF
abundance: NA; d_gene: TRBD2; j_gene: TRBJ2-1; v_gene: TRBV5-4; len: 14; CDR3nt: TGTGCCAGCAACCTAGCGGGGCCATACAATGAGCAGTTCTTC; CDR3aa: CASNLAGPYNEQFF
abundance: once; d_gene: TRBD1; j_gene: TRBJ1-2; v_gene: TRBV27; len: 15; CDR3nt: TGTGCCAGCAGTCACACCGGGACAGTTAACTATGGCTACACCTTC; CDR3aa: CASSHTGTVNYGYTF
abundance: once; d_gene: TRBD2; j_gene: TRBJ2-7; v_gene: TRBV28; len: 17; CDR3nt: TGTGCCAGCAGTTTAATCGGGGCGGGAGGACTGAGCTACGAGCAGTACTTC; CDR3aa: CASSLIGAGGLSYEQYF
abundance: NA; d_gene: TRBD1; j_gene: TRBJ2-7; v_gene: TRBV6-5; len: 13; CDR3nt: TGTGCCAGCAGGCGCGGACAGGACTACGAGCAGTACTTC; CDR3aa: CASRRGQDYEQYF
abundance: NA; d_gene: TRBD1; j_gene: TRBJ1-1; v_gene: TRBV27; len: 14; CDR3nt: TGTGCCAGCAGCCCGACAGGGGCGATCATTGAAGCTTTCTTT; CDR3aa: CASSPTGAIIEAFF
abundance: NA; d_gene: NA; j_gene: TRBJ2-5; v_gene: TRBV19; len: 16; CDR3nt: TGTGCCAGTAGTCCCTGGGAGCCAGGGAAGGTGGAGACCCAGTACTTC; CDR3aa: CASSPWEPGKVETQYF
abundance: NA; d_gene: TRBD1; j_gene: TRBJ2-7; v_gene: TRBV29-1; len: 12; CDR3nt: TGCAGCGTATCCGGGACAGGGAACGAGCAGTACTTC; CDR3aa: CSVSGTGNEQYF
abundance: NA; d_gene: TRBD1; j_gene: TRBJ1-4; v_gene: TRBV5-8; len: 15; CDR3nt: TGTGCCAGCAGGCGTCCCGGGACAGGGGGAGAAAAACTGTTTTTT; CDR3aa: CASRRPGTGGEKLFF
abundance: NA; d_gene: TRBD1; j_gene: TRBJ1-1; v_gene: TRBV7-2; len: 13; CDR3nt: TGTGCCAGCAGCTTAGCGCAAAGGGGGCGGGCTTTCTTT; CDR3aa: CASSLAQRGRAFF
abundance: NA; d_gene: TRBD2; j_gene: TRBJ2-5; v_gene: TRBV5-1; len: 16; CDR3nt: TGCGCCAGCAGCTCCGGACTAGCGGGAGGGGAGGAGACCCAGTACTTC; CDR3aa: CASSSGLAGGEETQYF
abundance: NA; d_gene: NA; j_gene: TRBJ2-1; v_gene: TRBV7-3; len: 14; CDR3nt: TGTGCCAGCAGCCCCTCTCTAGCAAGCAATGAGCAGTTCTTC; CDR3aa: CASSPSLASNEQFF
abundance: NA; d_gene: TRBD1; j_gene: TRBJ2-5; v_gene: TRBV18; len: 15; CDR3nt: TGTGCCAGCTCACCAGGGACAGCACCCGAAGAGACCCAGTACTTC; CDR3aa: CASSPGTAPEETQYF
abundance: NA; d_gene: NA; j_gene: TRBJ1-2; v_gene: TRBV6-6; len: 13; CDR3nt: TGTGCCAGCAGCGACGACCCTAACTATGGCTACACCTTC; CDR3aa: CASSDDPNYGYTF
abundance: NA; d_gene: NA; j_gene: TRBJ2-7; v_gene: TRBV2; len: 14; CDR3nt: TGTGCCAGCAGGTGGGGGAGGACCTCCTACGAGCAGTACTTC; CDR3aa: CASRWGRTSYEQYF
abundance: NA; d_gene: TRBD2; j_gene: TRBJ2-3; v_gene: TRBV19; len: 14; CDR3nt: TGTGCCAGTACCACGGGAGGGGGAACAGATACGCAGTATTTT; CDR3aa: CASTTGGGTDTQYF
abundance: NA; d_gene: TRBD1; j_gene: TRBJ1-1; v_gene: TRBV5-1; len: 16; CDR3nt: TGCGCCAGCTCCCAATCCTTGACAGGGGTGAACACTGAAGCTTTCTTT; CDR3aa: CASSQSLTGVNTEAFF
abundance: NA; d_gene: TRBD1; j_gene: TRBJ2-7; v_gene: TRBV6-1; len: 15; CDR3nt: TGTGCCAGCAGTGAGGGACAGTGGGGGTCCTACGAGCAGTACTTC; CDR3aa: CASSEGQWGSYEQYF
abundance: NA; d_gene: NA; j_gene: TRBJ2-7; v_gene: TRBV28; len: 15; CDR3nt: TGTGCCAGCAGACCACAGGGCCTACCTGGTCTAGAGCAGTACTTC; CDR3aa: CASRPQGLPGLEQYF